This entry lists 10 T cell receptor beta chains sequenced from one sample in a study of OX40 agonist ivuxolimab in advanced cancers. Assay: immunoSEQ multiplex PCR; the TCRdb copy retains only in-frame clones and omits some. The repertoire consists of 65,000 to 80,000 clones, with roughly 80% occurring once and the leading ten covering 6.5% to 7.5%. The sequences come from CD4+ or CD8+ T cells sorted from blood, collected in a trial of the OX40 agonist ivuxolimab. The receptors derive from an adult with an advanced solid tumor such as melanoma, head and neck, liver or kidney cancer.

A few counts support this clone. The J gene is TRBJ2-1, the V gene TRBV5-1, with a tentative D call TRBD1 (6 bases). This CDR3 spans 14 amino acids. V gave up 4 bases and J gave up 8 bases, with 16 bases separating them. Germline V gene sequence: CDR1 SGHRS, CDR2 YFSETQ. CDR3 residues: CASSEQGLVDEQFF. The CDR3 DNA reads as TGCGCCAGCAGCGAACAGGGTTTGGTCGATGAGCAGTTCTTC.

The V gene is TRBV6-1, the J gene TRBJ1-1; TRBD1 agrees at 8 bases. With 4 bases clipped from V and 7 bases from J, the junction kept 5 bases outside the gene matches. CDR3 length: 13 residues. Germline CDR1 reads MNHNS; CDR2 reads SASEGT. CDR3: CASSAAGGLEAFF. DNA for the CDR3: TGTGCCAGCAGTGCGGCAGGGGGCCTTGAAGCTTTCTTT.

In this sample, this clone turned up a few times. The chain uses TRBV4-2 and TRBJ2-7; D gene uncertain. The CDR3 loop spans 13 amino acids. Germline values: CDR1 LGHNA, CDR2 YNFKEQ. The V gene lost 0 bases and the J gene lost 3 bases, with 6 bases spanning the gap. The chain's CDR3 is CASSQDLSYEQYF. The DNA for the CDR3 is TGTGCCAGCAGCCAAGACTTGAGCTACGAGCAGTACTTC.

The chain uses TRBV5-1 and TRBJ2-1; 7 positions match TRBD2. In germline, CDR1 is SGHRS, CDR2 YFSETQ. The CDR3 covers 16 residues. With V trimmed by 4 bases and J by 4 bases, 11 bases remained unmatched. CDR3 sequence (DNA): TGCGCCAGCAGCGCGTTTCGCGGGGGAGAATACAATGAGCAGTTCTTC. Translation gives CASSAFRGGEYNEQFF.

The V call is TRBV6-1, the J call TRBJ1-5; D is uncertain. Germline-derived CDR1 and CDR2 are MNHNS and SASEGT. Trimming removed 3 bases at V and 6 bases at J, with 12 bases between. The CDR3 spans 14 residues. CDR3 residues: CASSDLWGSQPQHF. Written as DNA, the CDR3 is TGTGCCAGCAGTGACTTGTGGGGATCTCAGCCCCAGCATTTT.

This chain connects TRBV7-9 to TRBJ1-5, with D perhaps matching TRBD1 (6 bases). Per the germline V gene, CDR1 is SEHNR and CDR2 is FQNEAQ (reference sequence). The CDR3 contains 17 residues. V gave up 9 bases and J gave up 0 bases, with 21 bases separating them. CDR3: CARGQAQALYSNQPQHF. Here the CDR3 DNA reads TGTGCCAGGGGACAAGCCCAGGCCCTCTATAGCAATCAGCCCCAGCATTTT.

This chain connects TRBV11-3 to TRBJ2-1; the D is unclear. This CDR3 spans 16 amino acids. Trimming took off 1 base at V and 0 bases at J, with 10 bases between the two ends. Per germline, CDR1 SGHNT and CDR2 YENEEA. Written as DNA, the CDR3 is TGTGCCAGCAGCTTAGGTGCGGCTTCCTCCTACAATGAGCAGTTCTTC. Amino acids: CASSLGAASSYNEQFF.

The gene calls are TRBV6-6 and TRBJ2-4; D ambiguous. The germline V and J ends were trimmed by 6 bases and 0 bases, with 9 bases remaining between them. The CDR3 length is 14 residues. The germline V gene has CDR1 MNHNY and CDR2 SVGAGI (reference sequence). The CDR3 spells CASSAQRAKNIQYF. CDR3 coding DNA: TGTGCCAGCAGCGCTCAGAGAGCCAAAAACATTCAGTACTTC.

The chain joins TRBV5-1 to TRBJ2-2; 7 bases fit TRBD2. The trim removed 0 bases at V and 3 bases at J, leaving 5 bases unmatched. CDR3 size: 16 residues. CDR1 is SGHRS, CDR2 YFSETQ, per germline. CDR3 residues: CASSLVASGYTGELFF. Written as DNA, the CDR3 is TGCGCCAGCAGCTTGGTGGCTAGCGGATACACCGGGGAGCTGTTTTTT. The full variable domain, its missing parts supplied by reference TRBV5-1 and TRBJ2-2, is KAGVTQTPRYLIKTRGQQVTLSCSPISGHRSVSWYQQTPGQGLQFLFEYFSETQRNKGNFPGRFSGRQFSNSRSEMNVSTLELGDSALYLCASSLVASGYTGELFFGEGSRLTVL.

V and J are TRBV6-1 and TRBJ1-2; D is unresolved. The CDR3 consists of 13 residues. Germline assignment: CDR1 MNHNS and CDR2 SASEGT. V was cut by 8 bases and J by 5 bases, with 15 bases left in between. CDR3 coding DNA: TGTGCCAGCTACCCCGGGAACTTATATGGCTACACCTTC. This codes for CASYPGNLYGYTF.